These 23 T cell receptor beta chains came from one sample sequenced in a study of identical twins. TCRdb ran MiXCR on the 5' RACE reads and lists one entry per CDR3 protein. The data hold about 1.7 million distinct CDR3 sequences, with around a third observed a single time. Material: cord blood. Receptors were obtained from a newborn girl in good health.

The chain is built from TRBV5-1 and TRBJ1-4; D unresolved. Trimming shortened V by 0 bases and J by 2 bases, and 11 bases separated the two germline ends. The CDR3 is 16 residues long. Germline CDR1 is SGHRS and CDR2 is YFSETQ. The CDR3 here is CASSLGVSWTNEKLFF. For the CDR3, the DNA is TGCGCCAGCAGCTTGGGGGTTTCGTGGACTAATGAAAAACTGTTTTTT. The full variable domain, its missing parts supplied by reference TRBV5-1 and TRBJ1-4, is KAGVTQTPRYLIKTRGQQVTLSCSPISGHRSVSWYQQTPGQGLQFLFEYFSETQRNKGNFPGRFSGRQFSNSRSEMNVSTLELGDSALYLCASSLGVSWTNEKLFFGSGTQLSVL.

Turning to this clonotype: The CDR3 end shows no conserved phenylalanine or tryptophan, and so a read error is likely. This chain connects TRBV6-4 to TRBJ1-2, with TRBD1 matching over 9 bases. CDR1 is MRHNA, CDR2 SNTAGT, per germline. The CDR3 is 16 residues long. V was clipped by 0 bases and J by 8 bases; unmatched bases: 10. The CDR3 sequence: CASSDSKGQGGCGYTL. In nucleotides, the CDR3 is TGTGCCAGCAGTGACTCGAAGGGACAGGGAGGGTGCGGCTACACCCTC.

The rearrangement links TRBV20-1 to TRBJ2-3; 7 bases map to TRBD1. V trimming: 5 bases; J trimming: 0 bases; junction bases outside the gene matches: 5. This CDR3 contains 14 residues. Germline CDR1 DFQATT, CDR2 SNEGSKA (reference sequence). DNA of the CDR3: TGCAGTGCTGGGACAGTCACTAGCACAGATACGCAGTATTTT. Amino acids: CSAGTVTSTDTQYF.

This clonotype was seen a few times. The chain employs TRBV27 and TRBJ2-3, with TRBD1 identical over 7 bases. Germline V lookup: CDR1 MNHEY, CDR2 SMNVEV (reference sequence). The CDR3 covers 15 residues. The trim removed 7 bases at V and 0 bases at J, leaving 7 bases unmatched. The CDR3 coding sequence is TGTGCCAGCACCATGAGGGGGCTTAGCACAGATACGCAGTATTTT. This gives the protein CASTMRGLSTDTQYF.

V usage is TRBV7-2 and J usage is TRBJ2-5; D possibly corresponds to TRBD2 (6 bases). With 5 bases removed from V and 7 bases from J, the gap between germline ends came to 23 bases. The CDR3 loop spans 16 amino acids. Germline loops: CDR1 SGHTA, CDR2 FQGNSA. The CDR3 sequence: CASSANLGGGMVTQYF. The CDR3 nucleotides read TGTGCCAGCAGCGCAAACCTAGGTGGCGGGATGGTGACCCAGTACTTC.

This clonotype was counted between two and nine times. The V gene is TRBV27, the J gene TRBJ1-6; D unresolved. Trimming left V 4 bases short and J 7 bases short, with 8 bases between. The length of the CDR3 is 13 residues. Germline CDR1 reads MNHEY; CDR2 reads SMNVEV (reference sequence). The CDR3 protein is CASSSPRNSPLHF. The CDR3 coding sequence is TGTGCCAGCAGTTCCCCCAGGAATTCACCCCTCCACTTT.

Here the CDR3 reads CASSYTPNTEAFF. CDR3 bases: TGTGCCAGCAGTTACACGCCGAACACTGAAGCTTTCTTT. This rearrangement joins TRBV6-2 or TRBV6-3 to TRBJ1-1; D is uncertain. The CDR3 extends over 13 amino acids. The germline gives CDR1 MNHEY, CDR2 SVGEGT. Trimming shortened V by 2 bases and J by 1 base, and 5 bases separated the two germline ends.

The rearrangement links TRBV6-6 to TRBJ2-7; D uncertain. This CDR3 spans 11 amino acids. The V gene's germline CDR1 is MNHNY and CDR2 SVGAGI (reference sequence). Trimming stripped 7 bases from V and 12 bases from J, with 16 bases between. The CDR3 protein is CASTKGRLPYF. CDR3 sequence (DNA): TGTGCCAGCACCAAAGGGCGTCTACCGTACTTC.

This clonotype appeared a few times. V and J are TRBV10-3 and TRBJ1-1; D may be TRBD1 (6 bases). Trimming left V 5 bases short and J 1 base short, with 11 bases between. The V gene's germline CDR1 is ENHRY and CDR2 SYGVKD. This CDR3 spans 14 amino acids. The CDR3: CAISFRGTNTEAFF. CDR3 bases: TGTGCCATCAGTTTCAGGGGAACGAACACTGAAGCTTTCTTT.

The chain is built from TRBV18 and TRBJ2-7, with 8 bases matching TRBD2. CDR1 is KGHSH, CDR2 LQKENI, per germline. J gave up 5 bases and V 4 bases, and 10 bases lay outside the gene matches. This CDR3 is built from 15 residues. The CDR3 DNA follows: TGTGCCAGCTCACTCACACCAGCGGGAGAGGACGAGCAGTACTTC. It codes for CASSLTPAGEDEQYF. Full variable domain (remainder filled in from reference TRBV18 and TRBJ2-7): NAGVMQNPRHLVRRRGQEARLRCSPMKGHSHVYWYRQLPEEGLKFMVYLQKENIIDESGMPKERFSAEFPKEGPSILRIQQVVRGDSAAYFCASSLTPAGEDEQYFGPGTRLTVT.

The chain is built from TRBV2 and TRBJ2-7; D might be TRBD2 (5 bases). Trimming shortened V by 7 bases and J by 4 bases, and 11 bases separated the two germline ends. CDR1 is SNHLY, CDR2 FYNNEI, per germline. The CDR3 is 12 residues long. This CDR3 is CASTAGVYEQYF. CDR3 sequence (DNA): TGTGCCAGCACCGCCGGGGTTTACGAGCAGTACTTC.

In this sample, this clonotype turned up a few times. CDR3 protein: CASSGGRAFYEQFF. CDR3 bases: TGTGCCAGCAGTGGCGGGAGGGCCTTTTATGAGCAGTTCTTC. This rearrangement joins TRBV25-1 to TRBJ2-1, with TRBD2 matching 9 bases. CDR3 size: 14 residues. V shed 4 bases and J 8 bases; nucleotides not matched to a gene: 6. Per germline, CDR1 MGHDK and CDR2 SYGVNS.

V is TRBV18 and J is TRBJ2-5; 8 bases map to TRBD1. Matching the DNA end better, TRBJ2-4 makes the J call doubtful. CDR3 size: 14 residues. Germline-derived CDR1 and CDR2 are KGHSH and LQKENI. Written as DNA, the CDR3 is TGTGCCAGCTCGCCAGGGGACAGGAAAAACATTCAGTACTTC. Its protein product is CASSPGDRKNIQYF.

V is TRBV28 and J is TRBJ1-2, with D maybe TRBD1 (5 bases). The V gene lost 3 bases and the J gene lost 0 bases, with 11 bases spanning the gap. Per germline, CDR1 MDHEN and CDR2 SYDVKM. The CDR3 sequence is 15 residues long. The CDR3 bases are TGTGCCAGCAGTTTCGATGACAGTCCTAACTATGGCTACACCTTC. It encodes CASSFDDSPNYGYTF.

On this clonotype itself: The junction and the germline gene differ at one end; a read error may be behind it. This chain connects TRBV9 to TRBJ2-2; a possible D gene is TRBD2 (6 bases). The CDR3 is made up of 16 amino acids. Germline V CDR1 and CDR2: SGDLS, YYNGEE. For the CDR3, the DNA is TGTGCCAGCAGCGTAGAAGTAGCGGTGAACACCGAGGAGCTGTTTTTT. It translates to CASSVEVAVNTEELFF.

The genes are TRBV20-1 and TRBJ2-7, with D perhaps being TRBD1 or TRBD2 (5 bases each). Trimming shortened V by 3 bases and J by 2 bases, and 17 bases separated the two germline ends. Per germline, CDR1 DFQATT and CDR2 SNEGSKA (reference sequence). The CDR3 consists of 15 residues. The CDR3 nucleotides read TGCAGTGCTAGGGATGATCTGCAGGGACCCTACGAGCAGTACTTC. Protein: CSARDDLQGPYEQYF.

This clonotype was counted ten times or more. The chain couples TRBV29-1 to TRBJ2-7; 9 bases are a match to TRBD1. Losses at the gene ends were 6 bases for V and 5 bases for J; bases not matched to a gene: 11. The CDR3 extends over 14 amino acids. Germline-derived CDR1 and CDR2 are SQVTM and ANQGSEA. CDR3 region: CSVNTGTGYHEQYF. CDR3 in DNA: TGCAGCGTCAACACCGGGACAGGGTACCACGAGCAGTACTTC.

In its sample, this clonotype was seen a few times. V usage is TRBV14 and J usage is TRBJ2-5; D may be TRBD2 (5 bases). The germline CDR1 and CDR2 sequences are SGHDN and FVKESK. Trimming shortened V by 4 bases and J by 11 bases, and 20 bases separated the two germline ends. This CDR3 contains 14 residues. CDR3 amino acids: CASSRPFSGPEQYF. In DNA, the CDR3 is TGTGCCAGCAGCCGCCCGTTCAGCGGCCCAGAGCAGTACTTC. The full variable domain, in which reference TRBV14 and TRBJ2-5 provide the parts outside the CDR3, is EAGVTQFPSHSVIEKGQTVTLRCDPISGHDNLYWYRRVMGKEIKFLLHFVKESKQDESGMPNNRFLAERTGGTYSTLKVQPAELEDSGVYFCASSRPFSGPEQYFGPGTRLLVL.

The chain couples TRBV28 to TRBJ1-6, with TRBD1 matching 9 bases. Unmatched junction bases numbered 6, after V lost 3 bases and J lost 3 bases. Germline CDR1 is MDHEN and CDR2 is SYDVKM. The length of the CDR3 is 17 residues. CDR3 residues: CASSLQQGARYNSPLHF. The CDR3 region has the DNA TGTGCCAGCAGTTTGCAACAGGGGGCGCGCTATAATTCACCCCTCCACTTT.

This clonotype was seen more than once but under ten times. This rearrangement joins TRBV20-1 to TRBJ1-1, with D possibly matching TRBD1 (5 bases). CDR1 and CDR2 from the germline V gene are DFQATT and SNEGSKA (reference sequence). This CDR3 comprises 11 residues. Trimming removed 6 bases at V and 8 bases at J, with 13 bases between. The CDR3 is CSATQNREAFF. In DNA, the CDR3 is TGCAGTGCCACGCAAAACAGGGAAGCTTTCTTT.

The genes are TRBV7-2 and TRBJ2-7; D may correspond to TRBD1 or TRBD2 (5 bases each). The CDR3 runs to 16 residues. The germline V gene encodes CDR1 SGHTA and CDR2 FQGNSA. The V end lost 1 base, the J end lost 4 bases, and 17 bases lay between the germline ends. Written as DNA, the CDR3 is TGTGCCAGCAGCTTAGTACTCCTTCGAGGGGAATACGAGCAGTACTTC. It translates to CASSLVLLRGEYEQYF.

The CDR3 loop is CASSLLAMGNEQFF. CDR3 sequence (DNA): TGTGCCAGCAGCTTACTCGCTATGGGGAATGAGCAGTTCTTC. The V gene is TRBV7-2, the J gene TRBJ2-1; D unresolved. The CDR3 is 14 amino acids. The germline V gene has CDR1 SGHTA and CDR2 FQGNSA. Deletions cut 2 bases from V and 7 bases from J, with 12 bases between.

This chain joins TRBV29-1 and TRBJ1-5; possibly TRBD1 for D (6 bases). This CDR3 contains 16 residues. The germline V and J ends were trimmed by 4 bases and 2 bases, with 18 bases remaining between them. From germline, CDR1 is SQVTM and CDR2 ANQGSEA. The CDR3 protein is CSVGEGRGGGNQPQHF. CDR3 DNA sequence: TGCAGCGTTGGAGAAGGCAGGGGTGGCGGCAATCAGCCCCAGCATTTT.